This is a list of T cell receptor beta chains from one sample in a study of blood T cell repertoires in COVID-19. TCRdb keeps only in-frame clones here, not all; method: immunoSEQ multiplex PCR. The sample yields 200,000 to 250,000 clones, around 84% seen once. Sequencing input: peripheral blood. Source of these receptors: a man aged 35 to 55 with acute or convalescent COVID-19. Both conserved end residues are part of each CDR3. A D gene is named only where the DNA matches it firmly. Rows give clone size only sometimes, using once, few, many, or a class for an expanded clone.

D	V	J	size	CDR3	DNA
TRBD1	TRBV29-1	TRBJ2-7	once	CSGGQGAGEQYF	TGCAGCGGAGGGCAGGGGGCCGGCGAGCAGTACTTC
TRBD1	TRBV6-5	TRBJ1-5	.	CASSATGSFKQPQHF	TGTGCCAGCAGCGCGACAGGGTCTTTTAAGCAGCCCCAGCATTTT
TRBD2	TRBV9	TRBJ2-3	.	CASSETSGVSDTQYF	TGTGCCAGCAGCGAAACTAGCGGGGTATCAGATACGCAGTATTTT
.	TRBV6-5	TRBJ1-4	.	CASSYSGTGEKLFF	TGTGCCAGCAGTTACTCGGGGACTGGTGAAAAACTGTTTTTT
TRBD2	TRBV28	TRBJ2-1	once	CASRISGGGNEQFF	TGTGCCAGCAGGATTAGCGGGGGGGGCAATGAGCAGTTCTTC
.	TRBV2	TRBJ2-2	.	CASRRDRNTGELFF	TGTGCCAGCAGGAGAGACAGGAACACCGGGGAGCTGTTTTTT
.	TRBV12-3/TRBV12-4	TRBJ1-2	.	CASSFGGDYGYTF	TGTGCCAGCAGTTTTGGGGGGGACTATGGCTACACCTTC
.	TRBV7-9	TRBJ1-4	.	CASSPNRATNEKLFF	TGTGCCAGCAGCCCGAACAGGGCAACTAATGAAAAACTGTTTTTT
TRBD1	TRBV19	TRBJ1-5	.	CASSTGTGYDQPQHF	TGTGCCAGTAGTACCGGGACAGGGTATGATCAGCCCCAGCATTTT
.	TRBV9	TRBJ1-1	.	CASSVTGTNTEAFF	TGTGCCAGCAGCGTCACAGGGACGAACACTGAAGCTTTCTTT
.	TRBV29-1	TRBJ1-1	.	CSVQLGRLNTEAFF	TGCAGCGTCCAACTAGGACGGCTGAACACTGAAGCTTTCTTT
TRBD2	TRBV7-2	TRBJ2-1	.	CASSLGLIHNEQFF	TGTGCCAGCAGCTTGGGACTAATACACAATGAGCAGTTCTTC
.	TRBV5-4	TRBJ1-2	once	CASSPGSQGSLNYGYTF	TGTGCCAGCAGCCCAGGTTCTCAGGGATCCCTTAACTATGGCTACACCTTC
.	TRBV6-5	TRBJ2-1	.	CASSYSEVLRSEQFF	TGTGCCAGCAGTTACTCAGAAGTCTTACGCAGTGAGCAGTTCTTC
.	TRBV30	TRBJ1-5	.	CAWSVSGGGDQPQHF	TGTGCCTGGAGTGTATCGGGCGGGGGGGATCAGCCCCAGCATTTT
.	TRBV5-6	TRBJ2-3	.	CASSLNQRDTQYF	TGTGCCAGCAGCTTGAATCAGCGGGATACGCAGTATTTT
.	TRBV24-1	TRBJ1-2	.	CAIQDTRGGYTF	TGTGCCATCCAGGATACCCGAGGGGGCTACACCTTC
.	TRBV3-1/TRBV3-2	TRBJ1-2	.	CASSLKGHYTF	TGTGCCAGCAGCCTAAAGGGACACTACACCTTC
.	TRBV5-4	TRBJ1-2	once	CASSLGQNYGYTF	TGTGCCAGCAGCTTGGGACAGAACTATGGCTACACCTTC
.	TRBV16	TRBJ1-3	.	CASSPGGAIYF	TGTGCCAGCAGCCCGGGGGGCGCCATATATTTT
TRBD1	TRBV19	TRBJ1-5	once	CASRPGQTYQPQHF	TGTGCCAGCAGGCCGGGACAGACTTATCAGCCCCAGCATTTT
.	TRBV11-2	TRBJ2-2	.	CASSYLTAQAPRELFF	TGTGCCAGCAGCTACCTGACGGCCCAGGCTCCCCGGGAGCTGTTTTTT
TRBD1	TRBV5-6	TRBJ1-1	.	CASSLLGQGRNEAFF	TGTGCCAGCAGCTTGCTGGGACAGGGGCGGAATGAAGCTTTCTTT
TRBD1	TRBV25-1	TRBJ2-5	.	CASSAAGTGVQETQYF	TGTGCCAGCAGTGCCGCCGGGACAGGGGTCCAAGAGACCCAGTACTTC